Listed below are T cell receptor beta chains from one sample, sequenced in a study of vaccination effects on CD4 cells after COVID-19. No antigen is known for these receptors. Sequencing used immunoSEQ multiplex PCR; TCRdb keeps in-frame clones, though not all of them. The repertoire includes 22,000 or so clones, 74% of them detected once, and less than 50% sits in the top ten. The specimen comprised CD4+ T cells from PBMCs cultured with a peptide pool, sampled before COVID-19 vaccination. These receptors were obtained from a human donor who had a prior SARS-CoV-2 infection. The CDR3 runs from the conserved cysteine through the conserved F or W. The order of the fields is clone size, D gene, V gene, J gene, CDR3 DNA, CDR3 protein. A D gene is named only where the DNA matches it firmly. Clone size appears in some rows only: once, few, many, or a class for an expanded clone.

.	.	TRBV6-4	TRBJ1-1	TGTGCCAGCAAGACCCGGGACCCCTTGAACACTGAAGCTTTCTTT	CASKTRDPLNTEAFF
.	.	TRBV6-1	TRBJ1-2	TGTGCCAGCAGTGAACAGGCAAACTATGGCTACACCTTC	CASSEQANYGYTF
few	TRBD2	TRBV3-1/TRBV3-2	TRBJ2-7	TGTGCCAGCAGCCAAACCGGACTAGCGGGGGAGCAGTACTTC	CASSQTGLAGEQYF
once	.	TRBV5-1	TRBJ1-3	TGCGCCAGCAGCTTCTCCCCGGACAGCCGAAACACCATATATTTT	CASSFSPDSRNTIYF
.	.	TRBV25-1	TRBJ1-1	TGTGCCAGCAGTGTGGGGTCCACAGGGTGGAACACTGAAGCTTTCTTT	CASSVGSTGWNTEAFF
.	TRBD1	TRBV11-3	TRBJ1-4	TGTGCCAGCAGCAAGGGACAGGGGTCGGGTGAAAAACTGTTTTTT	CASSKGQGSGEKLFF
.	.	TRBV6-2/TRBV6-3	TRBJ2-1	TGTGCCAGCAGCCCTAGGACCCTTTACAATGAGCAGTTCTTC	CASSPRTLYNEQFF
.	TRBD2	TRBV5-1	TRBJ2-1	TGCGCCAGCAGCAAACTGACGGGAGGGCCGCACAATGAGCAGTTCTTC	CASSKLTGGPHNEQFF
.	.	TRBV20-1	TRBJ1-1	TGCAGTGCTAGTATTCCAGGGTGGGGCACTGAAGCTTTCTTT	CSASIPGWGTEAFF
.	.	TRBV24-1	TRBJ2-1	TGTGCCACCGGCCGGGACCAGGCTTATGAGCAGTTCTTC	CATGRDQAYEQFF
.	.	TRBV7-8	TRBJ1-6	TGTGCCAGCAGCTTAAGGGTAGTAGATAATTCACCCCTCCACTTT	CASSLRVVDNSPLHF
.	.	TRBV5-1	TRBJ2-3	TGCGCCAGCAGCGGTGACAGGCCAGATACGCAGTATTTT	CASSGDRPDTQYF
few	TRBD2	TRBV3-1/TRBV3-2	TRBJ2-7	TGTGCCAGCAGCCAAGCGGGAGGTCCTTCCTACGAGCAGTACTTC	CASSQAGGPSYEQYF
few	.	TRBV5-1	TRBJ2-1	TGCGCCAGCAGCTTGTCGTACAGGGCCGATGAGCAGTTCTTC	CASSLSYRADEQFF
.	.	TRBV24-1	TRBJ1-5	TGTGCCACCAGCACAGGGCCCAATCAGCCCCAGCATTTT	CATSTGPNQPQHF
few	.	TRBV19	TRBJ2-7	TGTGCCAGTACCGCCCCCGGTGGCTCCGAGCAGTACTTC	CASTAPGGSEQYF
.	.	TRBV5-1	TRBJ2-1	TGCGCCAGCAGCTTGTTCGGGGACGAGTACAATGAGCAGTTCTTC	CASSLFGDEYNEQFF
.	.	TRBV20-1	TRBJ1-1	TGCAGTGCTAGTCTCGGGTCCACGAGAGGGGCTTTCTTT	CSASLGSTRGAFF
.	.	TRBV18	TRBJ2-2	TGTGCCAGCTCACCACAGGGCACGAACACCGGGGAGCTGTTTTTT	CASSPQGTNTGELFF
.	.	TRBV27	TRBJ2-1	TGTGCCAGCAGTTCCCCGTTTCGGACACCCCCCTACAATGAGCAGTTCTTC	CASSSPFRTPPYNEQFF
.	TRBD1	TRBV6-5	TRBJ2-5	TGTGCCAGCAGTTACGCTTGGACAGGGTCTCCCCAGTACTTC	CASSYAWTGSPQYF
.	TRBD1	TRBV23-1	TRBJ2-5	TGCGCCAGCAGGCGGGACAGGAAAGAGACCCAGTACTTC	CASRRDRKETQYF
few	TRBD2	TRBV24-1	TRBJ2-2	TGTGCCACCAGTGATCCGGGACTAGCGCCGACCGGGGAGCTGTTTTTT	CATSDPGLAPTGELFF
once	TRBD1	TRBV6-5	TRBJ1-2	TGTGCCAGCAGCCACCTCTTGGGACAGGGCTTTGGCTACACCTTC	CASSHLLGQGFGYTF
.	TRBD1	TRBV2	TRBJ1-2	TGTGCCAGCCACCCGGGACAGCTTAACTATGGCTACACCTTC	CASHPGQLNYGYTF
.	.	TRBV24-1	TRBJ2-2	TGTGCCACCAGTGATCTCGGCCCGACCACCGGGGAGCTGTTTTTT	CATSDLGPTTGELFF
once	TRBD2	TRBV4-2	TRBJ2-3	TGTGCCAGCAGCCCGCTGACTAGCGCAGATACGCAGTATTTT	CASSPLTSADTQYF
.	.	TRBV4-1	TRBJ2-7	TGCGCCAGCAGCCATCTTGGAGGGACAGATGAATACGAGCAGTACTTC	CASSHLGGTDEYEQYF
.	TRBD1	TRBV3-1/TRBV3-2	TRBJ1-2	TGTGCCAGCAGCCGACAGGGTCTGTGGGGCTACACCTTC	CASSRQGLWGYTF
few	.	TRBV5-6	TRBJ2-5	TGTGCCAGCAGCTCTAACATGGGCCTTCGACCACGGCAAGAGACCCAGTACTTC	CASSSNMGLRPRQETQYF
.	.	TRBV5-1	TRBJ1-2	TGCGCCAGCAGATATGCAGGGGACTCCTATGGCTACACCTTC	CASRYAGDSYGYTF
.	.	TRBV5-1	TRBJ1-1	TGCGCCAGCAGCCACCCCAACCCGAGGGAGGGGGAAGCTTTCTTT	CASSHPNPREGEAFF
.	.	TRBV5-1	TRBJ2-3	TGCGCCAGCAGCACCCAACCCGTATCGGATACGCAGTATTTT	CASSTQPVSDTQYF
.	.	TRBV6-5	TRBJ1-5	TGTGCCAGCAGCCTCCGGGATCTGGGCAATCAGCCCCAGCATTTT	CASSLRDLGNQPQHF
few	TRBD1	TRBV7-9	TRBJ1-3	TGTGCCAGCAGCCATAACGCCGGGACAGGACGTGCAAACACCATATATTTT	CASSHNAGTGRANTIYF
.	TRBD1	TRBV7-2	TRBJ2-1	TGTGCCAGCAGCCCCTGGACAGGAAATGAGCAGTTCTTC	CASSPWTGNEQFF
.	TRBD2	TRBV7-3	TRBJ2-5	TGTGCCAGCAGCCGCGGGGGAGGGGAGGAAGAGACCCAGTACTTC	CASSRGGGEEETQYF